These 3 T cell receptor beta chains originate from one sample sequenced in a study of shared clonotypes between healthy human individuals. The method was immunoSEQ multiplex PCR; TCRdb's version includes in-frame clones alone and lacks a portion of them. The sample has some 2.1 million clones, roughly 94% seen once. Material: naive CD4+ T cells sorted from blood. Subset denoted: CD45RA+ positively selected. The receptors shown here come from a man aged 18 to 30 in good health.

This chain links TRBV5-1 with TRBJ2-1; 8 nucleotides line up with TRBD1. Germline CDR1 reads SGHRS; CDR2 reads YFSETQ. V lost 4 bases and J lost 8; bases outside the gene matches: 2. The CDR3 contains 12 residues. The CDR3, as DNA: TGCGCCAGCAGCCTCAGGGGGCATGAGCAGTTCTTC. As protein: CASSLRGHEQFF.

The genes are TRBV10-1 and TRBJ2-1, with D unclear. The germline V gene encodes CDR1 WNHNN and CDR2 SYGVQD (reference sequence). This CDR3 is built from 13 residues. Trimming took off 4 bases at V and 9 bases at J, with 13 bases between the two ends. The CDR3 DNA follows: TGCGCCAGCAGTGGAAACTCCCTCGGTGAGCAGTTCTTC. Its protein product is CASSGNSLGEQFF.

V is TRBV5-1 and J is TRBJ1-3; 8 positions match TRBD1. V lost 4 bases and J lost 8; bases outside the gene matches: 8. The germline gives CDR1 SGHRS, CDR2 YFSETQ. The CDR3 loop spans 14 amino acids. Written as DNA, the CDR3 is TGCGCCAGCAGCCCGGCGACAGGGGCAGACACCATATATTTT. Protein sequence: CASSPATGADTIYF.